The 25 T cell receptor beta chains below come from one sample, sequenced in a study of T cells in women clearing cervical HPV infection. Clones were sequenced by immunoSEQ multiplex PCR, and TCRdb holds only the in-frame ones, with some missing. The sample table includes 9,500 to 15,000 clones. The sequenced sample consisted of blood buffy coat. Source of these receptors: a woman aged 18-70 years with a cervical HPV16 infection that either progressed to CIN3+ or cleared (not recorded which).

Concerning this clone itself: The CDR3 is cut off 3 residues early in the read; its end comes from the germline J gene. This chain joins TRBV20-1 and TRBJ2-3; TRBD2 agrees at 8 bases. Germline lookup yields CDR1 DFQATT and CDR2 SNEGSKA (reference sequence). V lost 5 bases, J lost 2 bases, and 12 bases stayed unmatched. The CDR3 covers 16 residues. The DNA read from the CDR3 is TGCAGTGCTCCAAAAACACTAGCGGTTATCACAGATACG. Protein sequence: CSAPKTLAVITDT. The entire CDR3 protein reads CSAPKTLAVITDTQYF.

For this clone: The missing CDR3 end, 3 residues past where the read stops, is filled in from the germline J gene. The rearrangement joins TRBV12-3 or TRBV12-4 to TRBJ2-3; no clear D gene. The CDR3 sequence is 12 residues long. V was cut by 6 bases and J by 3 bases, with 7 bases left in between. The part of the CDR3 DNA that was read is TGTGCCAGCAGACAGCAGACAGATACG. Residues: CASRQQTDT. The whole CDR3 sequence is CASRQQTDTQYF.

Notes on this clone: The read terminates 3 residues before the CDR3 end, so the remaining end is supplied by the germline J gene. V usage is TRBV7-9 and J usage is TRBJ2-5; D unresolved. Between the trimmed V and J ends, which lost 7 bases and 3 bases, there was a span of 9 bases. CDR3 length: 12 amino acids. From germline, CDR1 is SEHNR and CDR2 FQNEAQ (reference sequence). CDR3: CASKSDKETQYF. The part of the CDR3 DNA that was read is TGTGCCAGCAAAAGCGATAAAGAGACC.

As to this clone: The read halts 3 residues ahead of the CDR3 end, with the missing end drawn from the germline J gene. The chain joins TRBV11-3 to TRBJ1-2; 9 bases align to TRBD1. Germline V gene data show CDR1 as SGHNT and CDR2 as YENEEA. V lost 10 bases and J lost 4; bases outside the gene matches: 7. CDR3 length equals 13 residues. The CDR3 is CATGPGQGYGYTF. Incomplete CDR3 DNA: TGTGCCACGGGACCGGGACAGGGCTATGGC.

Comments on this clone: The sequence runs out 3 residues before the end of the CDR3; the remainder is reconstructed from the germline J gene. The V and J genes are TRBV20-1 and TRBJ1-2, with TRBD1 matching 9 bases. The V gene end was trimmed by 2 bases and the J gene end by 3 bases; junction bases not matched to a gene: 10. Germline lookup yields CDR1 DFQATT and CDR2 SNEGSKA (reference sequence). The CDR3 is 16 amino acids. The chain's CDR3 is CSARPRTGAEYYGYTF. The covered CDR3 bases are TGCAGTGCTAGACCCCGGACAGGGGCTGAATACTATGGC.

Remarks on this clone: The CDR3 goes on 3 residues after the read ends, and that part is filled in from the germline J gene. The gene calls are TRBV20-1 and TRBJ2-3; 10 bases are shared with TRBD2. V was clipped by 6 bases and J by 3 bases; unmatched bases: 9. Germline lookup yields CDR1 DFQATT and CDR2 SNEGSKA (reference sequence). The CDR3 covers 15 residues. CDR3 loop: CSATERGGKTDTQYF. CDR3 bases read: TGCAGTGCAACTGAGCGGGGGGGCAAGACAGATACG.

Regarding this clone: The observed sequence ends 3 residues before the CDR3 terminus, with the missing tail filled in from the germline J gene. The V and J genes are TRBV9 and TRBJ1-6; D is unresolved. Germline assignment: CDR1 SGDLS and CDR2 YYNGEE. Trimming stripped 2 bases from V and 8 bases from J, with 11 bases between. The CDR3 covers 14 residues. The CDR3 DNA, read in part, is TGTGCCAGCAGCGTCACGGACTCCTATTCACCC. It codes for CASSVTDSYSP. The whole CDR3 protein is CASSVTDSYSPLHF. Using reference TRBV9 and TRBJ1-6 for the parts outside the CDR3, the full variable domain is DSGVTQTPKHLITATGQRVTLRCSPRSGDLSVYWYQQSLDQGLQFLIQYYNGEERAKGNILERFSAQQFPDLHSELNLSSLELGDSALYFCASSVTDSYSPLHFGNGTRLTVT.

Concerning this clone itself: Read data end 3 residues before the CDR3 end; the end is taken from the germline J gene. This chain joins TRBV5-1 and TRBJ2-7, with 7 bases identical to TRBD2. The CDR3 contains 15 residues. After removal of 4 bases from V and 3 bases from J, the junction contained 10 bases not matched to a gene. The V gene's germline CDR1 is SGHRS and CDR2 YFSETQ. CDR3 residues: CASSEWGGENYEQYF. Partial CDR3 DNA: TGCGCCAGCAGCGAGTGGGGGGGGGAAAACTACGAG. Based on the CDR3 plus reference TRBV5-1 and TRBJ2-7, the full variable domain is KAGVTQTPRYLIKTRGQQVTLSCSPISGHRSVSWYQQTPGQGLQFLFEYFSETQRNKGNFPGRFSGRQFSNSRSEMNVSTLELGDSALYLCASSEWGGENYEQYFGPGTRLTVT.

For this clone: The read stops 3 residues short of the end of the CDR3; the missing end is completed from the germline J gene. This chain uses TRBV13 with TRBJ1-1; possible D gene TRBD1, 5 bases. The CDR3 has 14 amino acids. Per the germline V gene, CDR1 is PRHDT and CDR2 is FYEKMQ (reference sequence). Trimming stripped 5 bases from V and 3 bases from J, with 13 bases between. The DNA read from the CDR3 is TGTGCCAGCAGCCCCACCGCGGGGGACACTGAA. Translating it yields CASSPTAGDTE. The full CDR3 is CASSPTAGDTEAFF.

Points on this clone: The read stops 3 residues short of the end of the CDR3; the missing end is completed from the germline J gene. The rearrangement joins TRBV10-2 to TRBJ1-5; D perhaps matches TRBD1 (5 bases). The CDR3 runs 14 residues. Trimming removed 6 bases from V and 3 bases from J, with 12 bases in between. Germline CDR1 reads WSHSY; CDR2 reads SAAADI. The sequenced CDR3 bases are TGCGCCAGCAGACCCGACAGACCCAATCAGCCC. Translation: CASRPDRPNQP. The full-length CDR3 reads as CASRPDRPNQPQHF.

To note about this clone: With the read ending 3 residues before the CDR3 end, the germline J gene is used to fill in that end. This chain uses TRBV29-1 with TRBJ1-2, with 7 bases lining up with TRBD1. From germline, CDR1 is SQVTM and CDR2 ANQGSEA. CDR3 length: 14 amino acids. Trimming took 3 bases from V and 5 from J; bases not matched to a gene: 9. The DNA read from the CDR3 is TGCAGCGTTGACGGGAGGCGACAGGGATATGGC. This gives the protein CSVDGRRQGYG. The whole CDR3 protein is CSVDGRRQGYGYTF.

A word on this clone: The read terminates 3 residues ahead of where the CDR3 ends, so the germline J gene completes it. V is TRBV12-3 or TRBV12-4 and J is TRBJ2-3; D unclear. This CDR3 comprises 12 residues. The V gene lost 4 bases and the J gene lost 4 bases, with 6 bases spanning the gap. This CDR3 reads CASSSPADTQYF. The sequenced CDR3 bases are TGTGCCAGCAGTTCCCCCGCAGATACG.

In the case of this clone: The read gets to within 3 residues of the CDR3 end, and the germline J gene fills in the rest. The V gene is TRBV7-2, the J gene TRBJ2-5; TRBD2 matches 9 bases. The CDR3 covers 15 residues. Looked up from germline, CDR1 is SGHTA and CDR2 is FQGNSA. With V trimmed by 2 bases and J by 1 base, 2 bases remained unmatched. Here the CDR3 reads CASSLSSGSQETQYF. CDR3 bases read: TGTGCCAGCAGCTTAAGTAGCGGGAGCCAAGAGACC.

Note on this clone: The CDR3 end is not reached by the read, which stops 3 residues before it; the germline J gene fills it in. This chain joins TRBV20-1 and TRBJ2-4; 7 nucleotides match TRBD1. V trimming: 6 bases; J trimming: 5 bases; junction bases outside the gene matches: 10. The CDR3 runs to 14 residues. Germline V gene lookup returns CDR1 DFQATT and CDR2 SNEGSKA (reference sequence). CDR3 sequence reads: CSANIGGFENIQYF. The sequenced CDR3 bases are TGCAGTGCAAACATAGGGGGCTTCGAAAACATT.

Points on this clone: The read is 3 residues too short to cover the CDR3 end, so that end is filled in from the germline J gene. J is TRBJ2-6 and V is TRBV20-1, with a weak D call TRBD1 (5 bases). Germline CDR1 and CDR2: DFQATT and SNEGSKA (reference sequence). The CDR3 consists of 17 residues. The V end was cut by 2 bases, the J end by 0 bases, with 14 bases between. The CDR3 bases that were read are TGCAGTGCTAGATCGACAGAGTTCCACTCTGGGGCCAACGTC. It specifies CSARSTEFHSGANV. In full, the CDR3 reads CSARSTEFHSGANVLTF.

As concerns this clone: The CDR3 goes on 3 residues after the read ends, and that part is filled in from the germline J gene. V and J are TRBV5-6 and TRBJ2-5, with TRBD1 identical over 7 bases. Trimming removed 2 bases from V and 4 bases from J; junction bases left unmatched: 2. In germline, CDR1 is SGHDT, CDR2 YYEEEE. The CDR3 spans 13 residues. The sequenced part of the CDR3 DNA is TGTGCCAGCAGCTTTCCAGGGGGAGAGACC. Amino acids: CASSFPGGET. The entire CDR3 sequence reads CASSFPGGETQYF.

Its frequency marks this clone as medium-sized (0.01 to 0.1%). CDR3 in amino acids: CASRRGENEKLFF. The CDR3 bases that were read are TGTGCCAGTCGGCGGGGGGAAAATGAAAAA. The chain links TRBV2 to TRBJ1-4; the D gene is possibly TRBD1 (5 bases). The read halts 3 residues ahead of the CDR3 end, with the missing end drawn from the germline J gene. This CDR3 has 13 residues. The V gene lost 9 bases and the J gene lost 5 bases, with 13 bases spanning the gap. Germline-derived CDR1 and CDR2 are SNHLY and FYNNEI.

In regard to this clone: The CDR3 end falls 3 residues outside the read, so it is completed with the germline J gene. V and J are TRBV30 and TRBJ1-4, with 7 nucleotides matching TRBD1. CDR1 is GTSNPN and CDR2 is SVGIG in the germline V gene (reference sequence). The CDR3 is made up of 13 amino acids. Trimming took 8 bases from V and 0 from J; bases not matched to a gene: 3. Incomplete CDR3 DNA: TGTGCCGGGGACAGCGCAACTAATGAAAAA. Protein: CAGDSATNEK. From start to end, the CDR3 is CAGDSATNEKLFF. Full variable domain (missing parts from reference TRBV30 and TRBJ1-4): SQTIHQWPATLVQPVGSPLSLECTVEGTSNPNLYWYRQAAGRGLQLLFYSVGIGQISSEVPQNLSASRPQDRQFILSSKKLLLSDSGFYLCAGDSATNEKLFFGSGTQLSVL.

In regard to this clone: The read stops 3 residues short of the end of the CDR3; the missing end is completed from the germline J gene. The chain employs TRBV7-9 and TRBJ2-5; 11 nucleotides match TRBD2. This CDR3 contains 14 residues. V gave up 6 bases and J gave up 4 bases; unmatched junction bases: 4. Germline V gene data show CDR1 as SEHNR and CDR2 as FQNEAQ (reference sequence). The covered CDR3 bases are TGTGCCAGCAGTGCTACTAGCGGGGGAGAGACC. Protein: CASSATSGGET. In full, the CDR3 is CASSATSGGETQYF.

To note about this clone: The read gets to within 3 residues of the CDR3 end, and the germline J gene fills in the rest. This chain connects TRBV28 to TRBJ2-7, with 9 bases fitting TRBD1. The CDR3 is 15 residues long. Germline CDR1 and CDR2: MDHEN and SYDVKM. V lost 3 bases, J lost 5 bases, and 8 bases stayed unmatched. The CDR3 bases that were read are TGTGCCAGCAGTTTGGGAGGGACAGGGAGCCACGAG. Amino acids: CASSLGGTGSHE. The complete CDR3 sequence is CASSLGGTGSHEQYF.

On this clone itself: The read ends 3 residues before the CDR3 terminus; that terminus is restored from the germline J gene. This chain joins TRBV2 and TRBJ1-5; the D is unclear. The length of the CDR3 is 14 residues. Germline assignment: CDR1 SNHLY and CDR2 FYNNEI. The ends were cut back, 6 bases at V and 0 bases at J, with 9 bases in the middle. This chain's CDR3 is CASSLPLSNQPQHF. The CDR3 bases that were read are TGTGCCAGCAGCCTCCCCCTTAGCAATCAGCCC.

As regards this clone: The read terminates 3 residues ahead of where the CDR3 ends, so the germline J gene completes it. This chain uses TRBV20-1 with TRBJ1-4, with no clear D. The CDR3 length is 13 residues. CDR1 is DFQATT and CDR2 is SNEGSKA in the germline V gene (reference sequence). Deletions cut 3 bases from V and 7 bases from J, with 12 bases between. The chain's CDR3 is CSARDPEGEKLFF. The covered CDR3 bases are TGCAGTGCTAGGGATCCAGAGGGTGAAAAA.

In the case of this clone: The CDR3 goes on 3 residues after the read ends, and that part is filled in from the germline J gene. The chain combines TRBV5-1 with TRBJ2-7; the D is unclear. Germline CDR1 reads SGHRS; CDR2 reads YFSETQ. Trimming cost V 1 base and J 3 bases, with 11 bases left between them. The CDR3 sequence is 14 residues long. CDR3 DNA (partial): TGCGCCAGCAGCTTGAGTACGCCAGGCTACGAG. Amino acids: CASSLSTPGYE. The whole CDR3 sequence reads CASSLSTPGYEQYF.

Details on this clone: Sequencing ends 3 residues short of the CDR3 end; the germline J gene provides the rest. The chain joins TRBV28 to TRBJ1-4; D gene unclear. CDR1 and CDR2 (germline): MDHEN, SYDVKM. This CDR3 is built from 16 residues. Trimming left V 2 bases short and J 8 bases short, with 18 bases between. The CDR3 region is CASSLGVGSAPEKLFF. The sequenced CDR3 bases are TGTGCCAGCAGTTTAGGCGTAGGGTCGGCTCCGGAAAAA.

CDR3: CASSQAGQGQNIQYF. CDR3 bases read: TGCGCCAGCAGTCAAGCGGGACAGGGGCAAAACATT. The chain links TRBV5-1 to TRBJ2-4; TRBD1 aligns across 10 bases. The CDR3 end lies 3 residues beyond the end of the read and is filled in from the germline J gene. This CDR3 is built from 15 residues. V was pared by 5 bases and J by 5 bases, with 7 bases of the junction left unmatched. The germline V gene has CDR1 SGHRS and CDR2 YFSETQ.